This TCR beta chain was identified during a study of cytotoxic CD8 clonotypes in ibrutinib-treated CLL. About the study: Mean values per sample were around 250,000 productive templates and more than 90,000 productive rearrangements.

TCRdb's copy holds only in-frame clones and misses some; the assay was immunoSEQ multiplex PCR. The sample consists of more than 12,000 clones, less than 80% of them appearing once. This sequence originates from a human donor with chronic lymphocytic leukemia. Sequences were derived from PBMCs, sampled before ibrutinib treatment.

The CDR3 bases are TGTGCCAGCAGGGTGGAGGGCCTAGAGACCCAGTACTTC. Protein sequence: CASRVEGLETQYF. The V gene is TRBV6-1, the J gene TRBJ2-5; a possible D gene is TRBD2 (6 bases). This CDR3 contains 13 residues. V was trimmed by 6 bases and J by 4 bases, leaving 12 bases between them. Looked up from germline, CDR1 is MNHNS and CDR2 is SASEGT.